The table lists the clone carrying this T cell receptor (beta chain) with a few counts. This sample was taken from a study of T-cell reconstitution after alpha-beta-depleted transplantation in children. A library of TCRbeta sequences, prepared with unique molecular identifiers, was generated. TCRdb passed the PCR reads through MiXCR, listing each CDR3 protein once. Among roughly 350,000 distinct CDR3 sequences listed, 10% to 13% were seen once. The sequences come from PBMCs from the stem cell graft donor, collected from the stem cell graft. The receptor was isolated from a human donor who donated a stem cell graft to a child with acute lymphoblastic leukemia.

The DNA of the CDR3 is TGTGCCAGCAGTTACACGCCAGGGAACACTGAAGCTTTCTTT. As protein: CASSYTPGNTEAFF. The V call is TRBV6-5, the J call TRBJ1-1, with D uncertain. The CDR3 runs 14 residues. The germline V gene encodes CDR1 MNHEY and CDR2 SVGAGI. Trimming left V 2 bases short and J 1 base short, with 8 bases between.